The 20 T cell receptor beta chains given below trace back to one sample, sequenced in a study of T cell repertoires in cytomegalovirus infection. TCRdb processed the reads anew with MiXCR; each CDR3 protein has one entry. This sample has about 490,000 distinct CDR3 sequences, with approximately 16% found just once. Sequencing input: CD8+ T cells from PBMCs. Receptor source: a human donor in good health (CMV status not recorded). Some clones in this sample may be carry-over from other donors' samples.

Ten or more counts support this clonotype. The chain employs TRBV12-3 or TRBV12-4 and TRBJ2-3, with D possibly matching TRBD1 (5 bases). Trimming took 6 bases from V and 0 from J, leaving 13 bases between them. The CDR3 contains 15 residues. CDR3 amino acids: CASRPTDTSTDTQYF. CDR3 sequence (DNA): TGTGCCAGCAGACCGACAGATACTAGCACAGATACGCAGTATTTT.

This clonotype was found many times. The chain links TRBV11-2 to TRBJ2-3; D may be TRBD2 (6 bases). The CDR3 length is 15 residues. V was trimmed by 5 bases and J by 2 bases, leaving 14 bases between them. Per the germline V gene, CDR1 is SGHAT and CDR2 is FQNNGV. The CDR3 nucleotides are TGTGCCAGCAGCCGAGGGGAGGAGTTCACAGATACGCAGTATTTT. It codes for CASSRGEEFTDTQYF.

This clonotype was observed a handful of times. The chain couples TRBV4-2 to TRBJ1-1; D unclear. V lost 2 bases, J lost 0 bases, and 13 bases lay in between. The germline V gene has CDR1 LGHNA and CDR2 YNFKEQ. The CDR3 has 16 residues. The CDR3 nucleotides read TGTGCCAGCAGCCAATCCGTGGGCAGCATGAACACTGAAGCTTTCTTT. It is translated as CASSQSVGSMNTEAFF.

This clonotype was picked up a small number of times. The chain carries TRBV6-5 and TRBJ2-1, with D perhaps matching TRBD1 or TRBD2 (5 bases each). Trimming pared 2 bases from V and 8 bases from J, leaving 13 bases between. CDR1 is MNHEY and CDR2 is SVGAGI in the germline V gene. CDR3 length: 14 amino acids. The CDR3 DNA sequence: TGTGCCAGCAGTTACGGGACCTTTACGGATGAGCAGTTCTTC. Translation: CASSYGTFTDEQFF.

This clonotype has at least ten counts. V usage is TRBV7-6 and J usage is TRBJ2-1, with no clear D. The CDR3 covers 18 residues. V was trimmed by 2 bases and J by 5 bases, leaving 22 bases between them. CDR1 is SGHVS and CDR2 is FNYEAQ in the germline V gene. Here the CDR3 reads CASSLLFAPRTHNNEQFF. The DNA of the CDR3 is TGTGCCAGCAGCTTATTGTTTGCGCCTAGAACGCACAACAATGAGCAGTTCTTC.

J is TRBJ1-3 and V is TRBV6-5; D unresolved. Germline V gives CDR1 MNHEY, CDR2 SVGAGI. This CDR3 region has 14 residues. V lost 0 bases and J lost 2, with 5 bases in between. Here the CDR3 reads CASSYSRTGNTIYF. The CDR3 bases are TGTGCCAGCAGTTACTCACGGACTGGAAACACCATATATTTT.

At least ten counts were recorded for this clonotype. The CDR3 is CASSLQRGVYNEQFF. The CDR3 nucleotides read TGTGCCAGCAGCTTACAGCGGGGGGTCTACAATGAGCAGTTCTTC. The rearrangement joins TRBV7-9 to TRBJ2-1; 9 bases agree with TRBD2. The CDR3 length is 15 residues. Trimming at V came to 2 bases and at J to 3 bases, leaving 2 bases not matched to a gene. Germline CDR1 SEHNR, CDR2 FQNEAQ (reference sequence).

The V and J genes are TRBV10-3 and TRBJ2-2; 11 bases map to TRBD1. Germline V gene lookup returns CDR1 ENHRY and CDR2 SYGVKD. J gave up 4 bases and V 4 bases, and 2 bases lay outside the gene matches. There are 15 residues in the CDR3. In DNA form, the CDR3 reads TGTGCCATCAGTGGGGACAGGGGGTCCACCGGGGAGCTGTTTTTT. It is translated as CAISGDRGSTGELFF.

There are many counts of this clonotype. J is TRBJ2-7 and V is TRBV6-1; 11 nucleotides line up with TRBD2. The CDR3 totals 17 residues. V shed 5 bases, J shed 3 bases, and the junction held 12 bases outside the gene matches. The germline gives CDR1 MNHNS, CDR2 SASEGT. This CDR3 is CASSYLLTSGKFYEQYF. The CDR3 DNA reads as TGTGCCAGCAGTTACTTGTTGACTAGCGGGAAATTCTACGAGCAGTACTTC.

This clonotype was counted many times. V gene TRBV27 combines with J gene TRBJ2-7, with 7 positions matching TRBD2. CDR3 length: 11 amino acids. CDR1 is MNHEY, CDR2 SMNVEV, per germline (reference sequence). V trimming: 8 bases; J trimming: 2 bases; junction bases outside the gene matches: 0. The CDR3 region has the DNA TGTGCCAGCGGGACTACCTACGAGCAGTACTTC. Translated: CASGTTYEQYF.

The chain recombines TRBV4-1 with TRBJ2-7, with D maybe TRBD1 (5 bases). V shed 0 bases and J shed 4 bases, with 16 bases lying between them. The CDR3 consists of 16 residues. Germline-derived CDR1 and CDR2 are MGHRA and YSYEKL. Here the CDR3 DNA reads TGCGCCAGCAGCCAAGATCGTGGGGCCTCGATATACGAGCAGTACTTC. Translated, it gives CASSQDRGASIYEQYF.

V is TRBV6-1 and J is TRBJ2-4; maybe TRBD1 (7 bases). CDR3 length equals 18 residues. Germline V gene lookup returns CDR1 MNHNS and CDR2 SASEGT. V shed 2 bases and J shed 4 bases, with 21 bases lying between them. In nucleotides, the CDR3 is TGTGCCAGCAGTGAATGGCAGGGGGTAGCGGAGGGGAAAAACATTCAGTACTTC. Translated: CASSEWQGVAEGKNIQYF.

In regard to this clonotype: Compared with germline, one end of the junction differs, possibly owing to a read error. The chain has TRBV7-2 and TRBJ2-7, with 7 positions matching TRBD2. CDR1 and CDR2 (germline): SGHTA, FQGNSA. There are 16 residues in the CDR3. The CDR3 DNA reads TGTGCAAGCAGCTTCACAATAGGTGCGGGGGCCTACGAGCAGTACTTC. The encoded protein is CASSFTIGAGAYEQYF.

This clonotype was found many times. The CDR3 here is CASSLYGVVGTEAFF. The CDR3 nucleotides are TGTGCCAGCAGTTTATATGGGGTGGTGGGCACTGAAGCTTTCTTT. The chain recombines TRBV27 with TRBJ1-1, with D uncertain. V lost 1 base and J lost 4, with 13 bases in between. Germline-derived CDR1 and CDR2 are MNHEY and SMNVEV (reference sequence). The CDR3 is 15 residues long.

This clonotype has ten or more counts. The chain links TRBV10-3 to TRBJ2-3, with 7 bases aligning to TRBD2. Germline lookup yields CDR1 ENHRY and CDR2 SYGVKD. This CDR3 is built from 13 residues. Trimming took 6 bases from V and 6 from J; bases not matched to a gene: 6. CDR3 region: CAIREELADTQYF. For the CDR3, the DNA is TGTGCCATCAGGGAAGAACTAGCGGATACGCAGTATTTT.

This clonotype was observed at least ten times. The chain employs TRBV7-9 and TRBJ1-1; the D gene is possibly TRBD1 (5 bases). The CDR3 length is 14 residues. Germline CDR1 is SEHNR and CDR2 is FQNEAQ (reference sequence). V was clipped by 2 bases and J by 0 bases, with 7 bases between them. This chain's CDR3 is CASSLRQMNTEAFF. In DNA, the CDR3 is TGTGCCAGCAGCTTACGACAGATGAACACTGAAGCTTTCTTT.

This clonotype was observed many times. This CDR3 is CASSMRGLAGAGSYNEQFF. The CDR3 DNA is TGTGCCAGTAGTATGAGGGGACTAGCGGGAGCGGGATCGTACAATGAGCAGTTCTTC. V is TRBV19 and J is TRBJ2-1; 14 bases fit TRBD2. CDR1 LNHDA and CDR2 SQIVND come from the germline V gene (reference sequence). The CDR3 covers 19 residues. V was clipped by 3 bases and J by 4 bases; unmatched bases: 11.

Comments on this clonotype: With a much larger clone just one base away, this may be a read error. The chain combines TRBV27 with TRBJ2-4, with a weak D call TRBD1 (6 bases). This CDR3 spans 14 amino acids. V shed 9 bases and J shed 2 bases, with 14 bases lying between them. Germline values: CDR1 MNHEY, CDR2 SMNVEV (reference sequence). Here the CDR3 DNA reads TGTGCCAGTTCGACAGGTCTATCCAAAAACATTCAGTACTTC. It yields the protein CASSTGLSKNIQYF.

The chain couples TRBV27 to TRBJ1-2; TRBD1 might be the D (6 bases). V was clipped by 6 bases and J by 3 bases, with 20 bases between them. In germline, CDR1 is MNHEY, CDR2 SMNVEV (reference sequence). The CDR3 totals 16 residues. This CDR3 is CASRILTGSRDYGYTF. The CDR3 bases are TGTGCCAGCAGGATCTTAACAGGGTCGCGGGACTATGGCTACACCTTC.

In this sample, this clonotype turned up many times. The genes are TRBV19 and TRBJ2-1, with a tentative D call TRBD1 (6 bases). The germline V gene encodes CDR1 LNHDA and CDR2 SQIVND (reference sequence). V was cut by 0 bases and J by 3 bases, with 12 bases left in between. The CDR3 is 16 residues long. Here the CDR3 DNA reads TGTGCCAGTAGTATAGACGAACAGGGTAGCTACAATGAGCAGTTCTTC. Amino acid sequence: CASSIDEQGSYNEQFF.